This TCR beta chain was identified in a study of shared T cell receptors in the human thymus. The data were produced by immunoSEQ multiplex PCR, yet TCRdb's version contains in-frame clones alone and is incomplete. There are 700,000 or so clones in the sample; approximately 85% occur only once, and roughly 0.01% lies in the top ten. The germline gives CDR1 LNHDA, CDR2 SQIVND (reference sequence). Trimming took 4 bases from V and 2 from J; bases not matched to a gene: 14. CDR3 length equals 18 residues. These data also formed part of another study, on human thymus T cells.

This sequence originates from a girl less than two years old with a congenital heart defect. V usage is TRBV19 and J usage is TRBJ2-7, with TRBD1 identical over 10 bases. Sequences were obtained from thymocytes. The CDR3 region is CASSNPGQGPSLAYEQYF. CDR3 sequence (DNA): TGTGCCAGTAGTAATCCGGGACAGGGGCCGTCTTTGGCCTACGAGCAGTACTTC.